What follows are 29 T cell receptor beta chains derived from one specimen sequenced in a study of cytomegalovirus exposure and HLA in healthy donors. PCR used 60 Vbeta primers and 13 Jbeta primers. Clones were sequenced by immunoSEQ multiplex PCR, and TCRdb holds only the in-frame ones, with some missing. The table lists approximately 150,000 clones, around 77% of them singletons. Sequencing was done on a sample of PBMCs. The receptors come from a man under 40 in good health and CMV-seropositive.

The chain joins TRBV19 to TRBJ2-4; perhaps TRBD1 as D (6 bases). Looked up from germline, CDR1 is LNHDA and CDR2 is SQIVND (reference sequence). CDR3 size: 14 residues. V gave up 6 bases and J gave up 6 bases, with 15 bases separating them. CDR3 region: CASRKDSTANIQYF. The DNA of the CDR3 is TGTGCCAGTAGAAAGGACAGCACGGCAAACATTCAGTACTTC.

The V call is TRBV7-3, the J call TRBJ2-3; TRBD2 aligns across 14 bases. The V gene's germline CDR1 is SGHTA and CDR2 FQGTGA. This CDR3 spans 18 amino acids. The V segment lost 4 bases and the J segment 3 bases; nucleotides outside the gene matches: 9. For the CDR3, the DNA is TGTGCCAGCAGCTCGAACGGACTAGCGGGGGGATATACAGATACGCAGTATTTT. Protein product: CASSSNGLAGGYTDTQYF.

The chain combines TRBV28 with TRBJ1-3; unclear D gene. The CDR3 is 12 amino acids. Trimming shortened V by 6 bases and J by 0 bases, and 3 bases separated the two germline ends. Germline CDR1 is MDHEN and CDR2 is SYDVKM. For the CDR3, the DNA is TGTGCCAGCAGCATCTCTGGAAACACCATATATTTT. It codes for CASSISGNTIYF.

The CDR3 DNA is TGTGCCAGCAGTTTTGGGCGGGGGGGGGAGACCCAGTACTTC. This sequence encodes CASSFGRGGETQYF. The J gene is TRBJ2-5, the V gene TRBV28, with 9 positions matching TRBD2. Germline trimming cut 3 bases from V and 5 bases from J; bases unmatched to any gene: 4. The V gene's germline CDR1 is MDHEN and CDR2 SYDVKM. This CDR3 region has 14 residues.

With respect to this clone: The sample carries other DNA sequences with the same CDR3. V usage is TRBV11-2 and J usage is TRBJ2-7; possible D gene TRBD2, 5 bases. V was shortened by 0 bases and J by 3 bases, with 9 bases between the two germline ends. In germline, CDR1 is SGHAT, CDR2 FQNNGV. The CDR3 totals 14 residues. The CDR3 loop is CASSLDRGSYEQYF. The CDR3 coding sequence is TGTGCCAGCAGCTTAGATCGGGGTAGCTACGAGCAGTACTTC.

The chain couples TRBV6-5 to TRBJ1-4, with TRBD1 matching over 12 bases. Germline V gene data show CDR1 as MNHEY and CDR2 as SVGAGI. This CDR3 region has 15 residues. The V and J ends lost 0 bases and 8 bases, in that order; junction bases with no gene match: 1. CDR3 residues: CASSYSGTGGEKLFF. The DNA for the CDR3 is TGTGCCAGCAGTTACTCAGGGACAGGGGGCGAAAAACTGTTTTTT.

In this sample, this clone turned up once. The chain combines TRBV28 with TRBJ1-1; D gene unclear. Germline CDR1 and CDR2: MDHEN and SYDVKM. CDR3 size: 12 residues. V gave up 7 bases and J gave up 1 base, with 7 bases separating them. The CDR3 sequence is CASKATNTEAFF. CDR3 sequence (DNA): TGTGCCAGCAAAGCCACGAACACTGAAGCTTTCTTT. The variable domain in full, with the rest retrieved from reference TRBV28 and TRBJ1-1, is DVKVTQSSRYLVKRTGEKVFLECVQDMDHENMFWYRQDPGLGLRLIYFSYDVKMKEKGDIPEGYSVSREKKERFSLILESASTNQTSMYLCASKATNTEAFFGQGTRLTVV.

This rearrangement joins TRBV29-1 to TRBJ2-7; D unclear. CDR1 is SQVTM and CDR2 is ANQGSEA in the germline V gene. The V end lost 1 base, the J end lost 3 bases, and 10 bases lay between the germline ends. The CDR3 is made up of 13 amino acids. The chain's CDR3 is CSVEGRLGYEQYF. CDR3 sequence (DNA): TGCAGCGTTGAAGGCAGGTTGGGCTACGAGCAGTACTTC.

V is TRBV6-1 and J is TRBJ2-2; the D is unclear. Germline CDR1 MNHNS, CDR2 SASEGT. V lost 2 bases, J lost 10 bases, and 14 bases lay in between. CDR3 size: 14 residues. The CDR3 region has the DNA TGTGCCAGCAGTGAACGCGGTCACACTTCGGAGCTGTTTTTT. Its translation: CASSERGHTSELFF.

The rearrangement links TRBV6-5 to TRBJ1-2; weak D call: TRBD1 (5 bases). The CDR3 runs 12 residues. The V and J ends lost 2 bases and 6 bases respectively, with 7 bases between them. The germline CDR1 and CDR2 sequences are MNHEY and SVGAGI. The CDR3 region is CASSYGHDGYTF. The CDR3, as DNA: TGTGCCAGCAGTTACGGACACGATGGCTACACCTTC.

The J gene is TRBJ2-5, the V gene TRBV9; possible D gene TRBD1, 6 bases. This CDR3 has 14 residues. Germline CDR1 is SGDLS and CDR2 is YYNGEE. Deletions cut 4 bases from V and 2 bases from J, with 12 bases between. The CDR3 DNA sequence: TGTGCCAGCAGCCCGCGGACAGAACAAGAGACCCAGTACTTC. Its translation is CASSPRTEQETQYF.

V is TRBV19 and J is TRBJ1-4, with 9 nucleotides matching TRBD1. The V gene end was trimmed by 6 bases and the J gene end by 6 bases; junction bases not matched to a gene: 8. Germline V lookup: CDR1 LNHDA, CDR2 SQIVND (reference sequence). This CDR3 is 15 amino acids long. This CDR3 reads CASSWVQGADEKLFF. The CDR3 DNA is TGTGCCAGTAGCTGGGTACAGGGGGCGGATGAAAAACTGTTTTTT.

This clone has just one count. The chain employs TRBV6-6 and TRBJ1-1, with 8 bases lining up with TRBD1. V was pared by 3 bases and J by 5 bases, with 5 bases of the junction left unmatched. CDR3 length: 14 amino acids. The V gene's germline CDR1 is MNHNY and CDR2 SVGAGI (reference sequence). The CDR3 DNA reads TGTGCCAGCAGTTATATACAGGGGGAGACTGAAGCTTTCTTT. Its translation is CASSYIQGETEAFF.

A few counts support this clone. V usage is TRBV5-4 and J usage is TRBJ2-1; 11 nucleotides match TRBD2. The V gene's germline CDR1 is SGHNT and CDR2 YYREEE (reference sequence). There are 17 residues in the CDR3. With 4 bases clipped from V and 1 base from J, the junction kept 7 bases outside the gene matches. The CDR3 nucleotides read TGTGCCAGCAGCGGGGGGGCTAGCGGGGGGTCCTACAATGAGCAGTTCTTC. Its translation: CASSGGASGGSYNEQFF.

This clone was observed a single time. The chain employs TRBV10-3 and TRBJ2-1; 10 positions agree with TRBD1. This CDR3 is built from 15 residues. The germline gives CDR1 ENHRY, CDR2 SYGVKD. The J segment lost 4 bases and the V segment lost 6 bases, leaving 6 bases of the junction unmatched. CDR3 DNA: TGTGCCATCAGCCTAACGGGACAGGGGTACAATGAGCAGTTCTTC. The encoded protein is CAISLTGQGYNEQFF.

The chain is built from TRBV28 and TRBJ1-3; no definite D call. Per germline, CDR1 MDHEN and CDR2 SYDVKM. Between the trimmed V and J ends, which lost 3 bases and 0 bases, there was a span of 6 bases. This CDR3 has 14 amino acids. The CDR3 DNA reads TGTGCCAGCAGTTTGCCCGGCTCTGGAAACACCATATATTTT. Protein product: CASSLPGSGNTIYF.

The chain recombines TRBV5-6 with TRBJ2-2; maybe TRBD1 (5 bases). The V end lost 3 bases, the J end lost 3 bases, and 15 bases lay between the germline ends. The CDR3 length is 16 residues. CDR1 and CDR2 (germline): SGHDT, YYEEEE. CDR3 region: CASSYTGGGDTGELFF. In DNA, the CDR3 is TGTGCCAGCAGCTATACAGGTGGTGGGGACACCGGGGAGCTGTTTTTT.

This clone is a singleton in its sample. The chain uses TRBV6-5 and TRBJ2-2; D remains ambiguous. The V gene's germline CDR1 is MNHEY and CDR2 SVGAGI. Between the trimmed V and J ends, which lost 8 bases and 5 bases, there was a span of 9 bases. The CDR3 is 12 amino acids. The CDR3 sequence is CASASITGELFF. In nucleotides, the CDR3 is TGTGCCAGCGCGAGTATTACCGGGGAGCTGTTTTTT.

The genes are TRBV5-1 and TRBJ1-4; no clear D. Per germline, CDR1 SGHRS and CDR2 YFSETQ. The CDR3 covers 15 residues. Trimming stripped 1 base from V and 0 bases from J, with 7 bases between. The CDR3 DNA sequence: TGCGCCAGCAGCTTGATTGCGTCAACTAATGAAAAACTGTTTTTT. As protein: CASSLIASTNEKLFF.

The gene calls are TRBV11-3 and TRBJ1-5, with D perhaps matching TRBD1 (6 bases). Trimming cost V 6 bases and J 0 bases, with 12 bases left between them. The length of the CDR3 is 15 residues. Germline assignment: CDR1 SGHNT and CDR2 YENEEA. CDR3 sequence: CASRRTVYSNQPQHF. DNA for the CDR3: TGTGCCAGCAGAAGGACAGTTTATAGCAATCAGCCCCAGCATTTT.

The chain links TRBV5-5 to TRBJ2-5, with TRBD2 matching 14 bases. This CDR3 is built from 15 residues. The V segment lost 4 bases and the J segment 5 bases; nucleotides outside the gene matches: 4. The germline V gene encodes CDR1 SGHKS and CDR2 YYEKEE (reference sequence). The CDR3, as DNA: TGTGCCAGCAGCGGGACTAGCGGGGGTAGTGAGACCCAGTACTTC. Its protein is CASSGTSGGSETQYF.

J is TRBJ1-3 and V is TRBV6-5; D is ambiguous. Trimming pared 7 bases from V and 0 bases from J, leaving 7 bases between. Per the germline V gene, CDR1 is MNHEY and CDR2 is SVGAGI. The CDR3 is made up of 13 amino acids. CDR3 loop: CASKRSSGNTIYF. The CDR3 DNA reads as TGTGCCAGCAAGAGGTCCTCTGGAAACACCATATATTTT.

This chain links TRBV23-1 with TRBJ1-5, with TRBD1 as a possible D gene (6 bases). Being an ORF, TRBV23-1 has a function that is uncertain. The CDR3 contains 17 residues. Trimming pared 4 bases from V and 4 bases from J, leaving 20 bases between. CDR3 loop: CASSPKGDRRSNQPQHF. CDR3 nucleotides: TGCGCCAGCAGTCCAAAGGGGGACCGAAGAAGTAATCAGCCCCAGCATTTT.

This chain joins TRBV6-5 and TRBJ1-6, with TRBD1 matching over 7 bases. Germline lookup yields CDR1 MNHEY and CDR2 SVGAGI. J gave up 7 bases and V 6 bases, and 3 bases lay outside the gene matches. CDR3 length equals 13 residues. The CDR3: CASRGQNNSPLHF. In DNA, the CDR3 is TGTGCCAGCAGGGGACAGAACAATTCACCCCTCCACTTT.

This CDR3 is CASSGQQRTNGQETQYF. For the CDR3, the DNA is TGTGCCAGCAGTGGCCAACAAAGGACAAACGGTCAAGAGACCCAGTACTTC. This chain connects TRBV2 to TRBJ2-5; D may be TRBD1 (5 bases). The germline V and J ends were trimmed by 4 bases and 2 bases, with 20 bases remaining between them. This CDR3 comprises 17 residues. Germline V CDR1 and CDR2: SNHLY, FYNNEI.

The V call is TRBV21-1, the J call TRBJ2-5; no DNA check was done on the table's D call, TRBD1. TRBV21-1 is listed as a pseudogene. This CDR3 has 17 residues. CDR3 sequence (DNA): TGTGCCAGCAGCAAAGGCTATACAGGGGGCAGCCAAGAGACCCAGTACTTC. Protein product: CASSKGYTGGSQETQYF.

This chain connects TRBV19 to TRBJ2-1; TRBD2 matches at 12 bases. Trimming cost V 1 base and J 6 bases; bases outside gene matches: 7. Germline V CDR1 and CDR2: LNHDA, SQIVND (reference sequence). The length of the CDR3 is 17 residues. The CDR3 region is CASSIVPTSGGRNEQFF. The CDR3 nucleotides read TGTGCCAGTAGTATAGTCCCGACTAGCGGGGGCCGCAATGAGCAGTTCTTC.

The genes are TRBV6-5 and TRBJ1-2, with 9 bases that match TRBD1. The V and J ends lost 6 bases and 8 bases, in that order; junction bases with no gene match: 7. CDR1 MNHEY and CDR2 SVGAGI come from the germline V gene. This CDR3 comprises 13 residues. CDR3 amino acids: CASSPTGGRGYTF. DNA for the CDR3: TGTGCCAGCAGCCCGACAGGGGGTCGGGGCTACACCTTC.

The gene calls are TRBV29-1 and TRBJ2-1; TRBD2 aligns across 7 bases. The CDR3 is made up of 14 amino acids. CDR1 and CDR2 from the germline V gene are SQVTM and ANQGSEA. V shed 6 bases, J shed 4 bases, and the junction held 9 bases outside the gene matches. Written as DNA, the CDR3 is TGCAGCGTGGTGAGCGGGGACCTATACAATGAGCAGTTCTTC. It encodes CSVVSGDLYNEQFF.